The TCR beta chain described here comes from a study of identical twins. All of the donors were Caucasians in good health. MiXCR, run by TCRdb on the 5' RACE reads, gives a single entry per CDR3 protein. The sample has hundreds of thousands of distinct CDR3 sequences; 20% to 25% are singletons. This CDR3 has 14 residues. Trimming shortened V by 6 bases and J by 0 bases, and 11 bases separated the two germline ends. The same sample was also used in a study of yellow fever vaccine responses in identical twins.

The receptor was derived from a woman aged 18 to 35 in good health. The chain has TRBV12-3 or TRBV12-4 and TRBJ1-2, with unresolved D. The sample taken for sequencing was CD4+ T cells sorted from blood. The CDR3 sequence: CASRGAGSNYGYTF. In nucleotides, the CDR3 is TGTGCCAGCAGGGGAGCGGGGTCTAACTATGGCTACACCTTC.